This T cell receptor (beta chain) was identified in a study of T cells in women clearing cervical HPV infection. Study at large: Case blood was drawn when the lesion was first found; control blood after infection became undetectable.

From germline, CDR1 is SNHLY and CDR2 FYNNEI. The V and J ends lost 4 bases and 1 base, in that order; junction bases with no gene match: 3. This CDR3 contains 14 residues. Concerning this clone itself: The target antigen is unknown. Sequencing ends 3 residues short of the CDR3 end; the germline J gene provides the rest.

Findings and caveats of the study: Repertoire richness, not evenness, was significantly elevated in CIN3+ cases versus controls. It is unknown whether associations predate infection; no effector/memory or HPV-specific sorting.

All donors had a single incident cervical HPV16 infection, not prevalent. Some clones are missing from TCRdb's copy, which holds only in-frame ones; the method was immunoSEQ multiplex PCR. The sample has around 24,000 clones; the top ten hold approximately 3.7%. The sequence came from a woman between 18 and 69 years old with a cervical HPV16 infection that either progressed to CIN3+ or cleared (not recorded which). Sequences were obtained from blood buffy coat. V gene TRBV2 combines with J gene TRBJ1-1; 7 nucleotides match TRBD1. CDR3 loop: CASSGTGTNTEAFF. CDR3 DNA, as far as it was read: TGTGCCAGCAGTGGGACAGGAACGAACACTGAA.